The rows below give T cell receptor beta chains drawn from one sample of a study of OX40 agonist ivuxolimab in advanced cancers. Libraries were prepared by immunoSEQ multiplex PCR; TCRdb keeps only in-frame clonotypes and omits some of them. The table has about 70,000 clones, approximately 81% seen once. The sequences come from CD4+ or CD8+ T cells sorted from blood, collected in a trial of the OX40 agonist ivuxolimab. These receptors were taken from an adult with an advanced solid tumor such as melanoma, head and neck, liver or kidney cancer. The CDR3 runs from the conserved cysteine through the conserved F or W. Each record gives: V gene, D gene, clone size, J gene, CDR3 protein, CDR3 DNA. A D gene is named only where the DNA matches it firmly. Clone size, where shown, is once, few, many, or a class for clones that have expanded.

V: TRBV7-2
D: TRBD1
size: -
J: TRBJ1-5
CDR3: CASSLQGAQPQHF
DNA: TGTGCCAGCAGCCTACAGGGGGCGCAGCCCCAGCATTTT

V: TRBV6-5
D: TRBD1
size: -
J: TRBJ2-7
CDR3: CASTRGRTGTHEQYF
DNA: TGTGCCAGCACCCGAGGTCGGACAGGGACCCACGAGCAGTACTTC

V: TRBV18
D: TRBD1
size: few
J: TRBJ1-4
CDR3: CASSPGQESGLFF
DNA: TGTGCCAGCTCACCCGGACAGGAATCCGGACTGTTTTTT

V: TRBV5-4
D: TRBD1
size: -
J: TRBJ2-2
CDR3: CASSVRSGTANTGELFF
DNA: TGTGCCAGCAGCGTAAGGTCCGGGACAGCCAACACCGGGGAGCTGTTTTTT

V: TRBV7-9
D: -
size: -
J: TRBJ2-7
CDR3: CASSLVSGAVSYEQYF
DNA: TGTGCCAGCAGCTTAGTCTCTGGGGCAGTTTCCTACGAGCAGTACTTC

V: TRBV7-2
D: -
size: -
J: TRBJ2-5
CDR3: CASSAGLPGTQYF
DNA: TGTGCCAGCAGCGCGGGACTCCCTGGGACCCAGTACTTC

V: TRBV6-6
D: TRBD1
size: -
J: TRBJ2-1
CDR3: CASNSGQNINNEQFF
DNA: TGTGCCAGTAATTCGGGACAGAACATCAACAATGAGCAGTTCTTC

V: TRBV6-5
D: -
size: -
J: TRBJ1-5
CDR3: CASSYEGKGQPQHF
DNA: TGTGCCAGCAGTTACGAGGGTAAAGGTCAGCCCCAGCATTTT

V: TRBV18
D: -
size: -
J: TRBJ2-1
CDR3: CASSPGSFSYNEQFF
DNA: TGTGCCAGCTCACCAGGCAGCTTCTCCTACAATGAGCAGTTCTTC

V: TRBV5-4
D: -
size: -
J: TRBJ2-3
CDR3: CASSLEGGPSTDTQYF
DNA: TGTGCCAGCAGCTTGGAAGGGGGTCCAAGCACAGATACGCAGTATTTT

V: TRBV10-3
D: -
size: -
J: TRBJ1-1
CDR3: CAISESWQGAFEAFF
DNA: TGTGCCATCAGTGAGTCGTGGCAGGGAGCCTTTGAAGCTTTCTTT

V: TRBV11-2
D: -
size: -
J: TRBJ1-5
CDR3: CASSDQRDSNQPQHF
DNA: TGTGCCAGCAGCGATCAAAGAGATAGCAATCAGCCCCAGCATTTT

V: TRBV27
D: TRBD1
size: -
J: TRBJ2-5
CDR3: CASSLWTGGETQYF
DNA: TGTGCCAGCAGTTTGTGGACAGGTGGGGAGACCCAGTACTTC

V: TRBV5-4
D: -
size: -
J: TRBJ2-7
CDR3: CASSLAGASYEQYF
DNA: TGTGCCAGCAGCTTGGCAGGGGCCTCCTACGAGCAGTACTTC

V: TRBV15
D: -
size: once
J: TRBJ1-4
CDR3: CAARTGTTNEKLFF
DNA: TGTGCCGCGAGAACAGGGACAACTAATGAAAAACTGTTTTTT